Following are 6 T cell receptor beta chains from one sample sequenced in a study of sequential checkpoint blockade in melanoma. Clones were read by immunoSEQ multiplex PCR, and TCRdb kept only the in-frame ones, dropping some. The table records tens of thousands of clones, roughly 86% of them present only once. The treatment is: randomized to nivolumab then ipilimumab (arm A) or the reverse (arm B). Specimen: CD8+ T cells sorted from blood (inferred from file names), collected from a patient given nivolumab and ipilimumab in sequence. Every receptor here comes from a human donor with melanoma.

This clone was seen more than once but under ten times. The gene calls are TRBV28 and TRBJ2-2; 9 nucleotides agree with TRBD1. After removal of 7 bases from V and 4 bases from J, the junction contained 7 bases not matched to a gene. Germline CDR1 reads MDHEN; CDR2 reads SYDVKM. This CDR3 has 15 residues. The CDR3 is CASISGTGSTGELFF. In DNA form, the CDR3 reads TGTGCCAGCATCTCCGGGACAGGGAGCACCGGGGAGCTGTTTTTT.

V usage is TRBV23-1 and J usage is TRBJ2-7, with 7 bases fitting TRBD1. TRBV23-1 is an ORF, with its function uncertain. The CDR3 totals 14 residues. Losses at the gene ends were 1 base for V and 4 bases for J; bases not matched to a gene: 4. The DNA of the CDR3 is TGCGCCAGCAGTCAATGCGGCAGGGGGTACGAGCAGTACTTC. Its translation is CASSQCGRGYEQYF.

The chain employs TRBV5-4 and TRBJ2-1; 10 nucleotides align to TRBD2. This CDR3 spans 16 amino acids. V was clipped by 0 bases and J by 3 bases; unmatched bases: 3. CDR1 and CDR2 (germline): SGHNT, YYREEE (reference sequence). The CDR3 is CASSLAGTSVYNEQFF. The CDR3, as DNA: TGTGCCAGCAGCTTGGCCGGGACTAGCGTCTACAATGAGCAGTTCTTC.

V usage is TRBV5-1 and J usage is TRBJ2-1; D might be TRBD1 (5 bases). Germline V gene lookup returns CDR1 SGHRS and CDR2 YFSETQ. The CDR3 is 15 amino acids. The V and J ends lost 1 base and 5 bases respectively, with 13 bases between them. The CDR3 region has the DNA TGCGCCAGCAGCTTGTGGCAGGGATCCCACAATGAGCAGTTCTTC. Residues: CASSLWQGSHNEQFF.

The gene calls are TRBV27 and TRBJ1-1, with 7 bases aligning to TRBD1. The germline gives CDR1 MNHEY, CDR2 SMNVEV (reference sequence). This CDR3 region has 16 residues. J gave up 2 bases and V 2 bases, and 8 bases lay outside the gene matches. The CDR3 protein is CASSLSSGGINTEAFF. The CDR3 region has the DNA TGTGCCAGCAGTTTAAGCTCAGGGGGGATAAACACTGAAGCTTTCTTT.

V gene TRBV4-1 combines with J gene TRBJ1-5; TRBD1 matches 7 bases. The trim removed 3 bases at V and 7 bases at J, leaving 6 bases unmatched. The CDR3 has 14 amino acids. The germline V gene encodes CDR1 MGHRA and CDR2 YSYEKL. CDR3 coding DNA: TGCGCCAGCAGCCACTTGACAGGGAACCAGCCCCAGCATTTT. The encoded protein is CASSHLTGNQPQHF.